A selection of T cell receptor beta chains follows, all from one sample in a study of blood T cell repertoires in COVID-19. The table came from immunoSEQ multiplex PCR; TCRdb's copy has only in-frame clones and leaves some out. The sample lists tens of thousands of clones, about nine tenths occurring once. The sample comprised peripheral blood. The receptors here all came from a human donor in a cohort sampled during active COVID-19. CDR3s include the opening cysteine and the closing phenylalanine or tryptophan. D genes are given only for firm matches. Clone size is not always given. Where it is, it says once, few, many or a class for expanded clones.

J gene	CDR3 length	D gene	clone size	V gene	CDR3 protein	CDR3 DNA
TRBJ2-7	16	TRBD2	.	TRBV5-1	CASSLLAGGPSEEQYF	TGCGCCAGCAGCTTGTTAGCGGGAGGGCCGTCGGAGGAGCAGTACTTC
TRBJ1-6	13	.	few	TRBV6-5	CASTGQNNSPLHF	TGTGCCAGCACAGGACAGAATAATTCACCCCTCCACTTT
TRBJ2-7	15	TRBD2	.	TRBV11-1	CASSPLAGRRYEQYF	TGTGCCAGCAGCCCACTAGCGGGGCGTAGATACGAGCAGTACTTC
TRBJ1-5	14	.	.	TRBV20-1	CSASGENSNQPQHF	TGCAGTGCTAGTGGGGAGAATAGCAATCAGCCCCAGCATTTT
TRBJ2-3	12	TRBD1	.	TRBV24-1	CATSETGTVQYF	TGTGCCACCAGTGAGACCGGGACAGTGCAGTATTTT
TRBJ2-5	15	.	.	TRBV9	CASSVVTGLRQTQYF	TGTGCCAGCAGCGTAGTTACAGGGCTTAGACAGACCCAGTACTTC
TRBJ1-5	15	TRBD1	.	TRBV7-6	CASSSGGTGNQPQHF	TGTGCCAGCAGCTCCGGCGGGACAGGGAATCAGCCCCAGCATTTT
TRBJ2-5	18	TRBD2	once	TRBV5-1	CASSLWGAGGDPQETQYF	TGCGCCAGCAGCTTGTGGGGCGCGGGGGGGGACCCTCAAGAGACCCAGTACTTC
TRBJ2-7	15	TRBD2	.	TRBV4-1	CASSQAAGVGYEQYF	TGCGCCAGCAGCCAAGCGGCGGGAGTAGGGTACGAGCAGTACTTC
TRBJ1-2	15	.	.	TRBV28	CASRLPGAGKYGYTF	TGTGCCAGCAGACTACCCGGGGCGGGGAAGTATGGCTACACCTTC
TRBJ1-2	15	TRBD1	.	TRBV6-5	CASSYWATGGSGYTF	TGTGCCAGCAGTTACTGGGCGACAGGGGGCTCTGGCTACACCTTC
TRBJ2-1	18	TRBD2	.	TRBV3-1/TRBV3-2	CASSRTSGSRFLVNEQFF	TGTGCCAGCAGCCGAACTAGCGGGAGTCGGTTTTTAGTTAATGAGCAGTTCTTC
TRBJ2-3	17	TRBD2	.	TRBV7-2	CASSLLGGGTDTDTQYF	TGTGCCAGCAGCTTACTCGGCGGGGGGACGGACACAGATACGCAGTATTTT
TRBJ1-4	15	.	once	TRBV5-1	CASSLGNRAEEKLFF	TGCGCCAGCAGCTTGGGTAACAGGGCAGAAGAAAAACTGTTTTTT
TRBJ2-1	11	.	once	TRBV24-1	CATSDSREQFF	TGTGCCACCAGTGACTCGCGGGAGCAGTTCTTC
TRBJ2-7	12	TRBD1	.	TRBV7-2	CASRQGSYEQYF	TGTGCCAGCAGACAGGGGAGTTACGAGCAGTACTTC
TRBJ1-5	12	.	.	TRBV7-2	CASSPRAQPQHF	TGTGCCAGCAGCCCGCGGGCTCAGCCCCAGCATTTT
TRBJ1-1	14	.	medium-sized	TRBV5-1	CASSRAGDLAEAFF	TGCGCCAGCAGCCGCGCAGGGGATCTAGCTGAAGCTTTCTTT
TRBJ2-5	15	TRBD1	.	TRBV5-1	CASSFATGHQETQYF	TGCGCCAGCAGCTTCGCGACAGGGCACCAAGAGACCCAGTACTTC
TRBJ1-2	13	.	.	TRBV30	CAWSVHPLAGYTF	TGTGCCTGGAGTGTACATCCCCTGGCTGGCTACACCTTC
TRBJ2-5	15	.	.	TRBV7-2	CASSLAPGVPGTQYF	TGTGCCAGCAGCTTAGCCCCCGGGGTCCCGGGGACCCAGTACTTC
TRBJ1-1	12	.	.	TRBV7-2	CASSGANTEAFF	TGTGCCAGCAGCGGGGCTAACACTGAAGCTTTCTTT
TRBJ2-2	15	TRBD2	once	TRBV30	CAWLKAGGPTGELFF	TGTGCCTGGCTAAAGGCGGGGGGGCCCACCGGGGAGCTGTTTTTT
TRBJ2-3	15	TRBD2	.	TRBV2	CASSEVLAGADTQYF	TGTGCCAGCAGTGAGGTCCTAGCGGGGGCGGATACGCAGTATTTT
TRBJ2-1	15	TRBD2	.	TRBV7-9	CASSSLAGLGNEQFF	TGTGCCAGCAGCTCATTAGCGGGCCTGGGTAATGAGCAGTTCTTC
TRBJ2-3	16	TRBD2	.	TRBV9	CASSPVGLAVTDTQYF	TGTGCCAGCAGCCCGGTGGGACTAGCGGTCACAGATACGCAGTATTTT
TRBJ2-7	16	TRBD2	.	TRBV5-1	CASSFLPGLESDEQYF	TGCGCCAGCAGCTTCTTACCCGGACTAGAATCAGACGAGCAGTACTTC
TRBJ1-4	12	.	once	TRBV6-7	CARQGINEKLFF	TGTGCCAGACAGGGTATCAATGAAAAACTGTTTTTT
TRBJ2-5	13	.	.	TRBV2	CASSESVQETQYF	TGTGCCAGCAGTGAGTCGGTACAAGAGACCCAGTACTTC
TRBJ2-2	12	TRBD2	.	TRBV30	CAWTGGPGELFF	TGTGCCTGGACGGGGGGGCCCGGGGAGCTGTTTTTT
TRBJ1-2	13	TRBD1	.	TRBV19	CASSSRQGGGYTF	TGTGCCAGTAGTTCCCGACAGGGGGGCGGCTACACCTTC
TRBJ2-7	13	.	few	TRBV7-9	CASSLSGGYEQYF	TGTGCCAGCAGCTTATCTGGCGGTTACGAGCAGTACTTC
TRBJ1-1	17	.	.	TRBV28	CASSSLIHRDPNTEAFF	TGTGCCAGCAGTTCCCTTATACACAGGGACCCGAACACTGAAGCTTTCTTT
TRBJ2-4	15	.	.	TRBV6-1	CASSEAGGTKNIQYF	TGTGCCAGCAGTGAAGCGGGGGGAACCAAAAACATTCAGTACTTC
TRBJ1-3	19	.	.	TRBV7-6	CASSANVHGGARRGSTIYF	TGTGCCAGCAGCGCCAACGTTCACGGGGGGGCCCGCCGAGGGAGCACCATATATTTT
TRBJ1-2	12	TRBD1	.	TRBV19	CASTDRGLGYTF	TGTGCCAGTACGGACAGGGGGCTTGGCTACACCTTC
TRBJ1-1	12	.	.	TRBV19	CATSRGNTEAFF	TGTGCCACCTCAAGGGGGAACACTGAAGCTTTCTTT
TRBJ1-5	18	.	once	TRBV5-5	CASSYGIWAGAGNQPQHF	TGTGCCAGCAGCTACGGCATATGGGCAGGGGCTGGGAATCAGCCCCAGCATTTT
TRBJ1-5	17	TRBD1	.	TRBV4-1	CASSQGPGQGRGQPQHF	TGCGCCAGCAGCCAAGGACCGGGACAGGGGCGGGGGCAGCCCCAGCATTTT
TRBJ1-5	17	TRBD1	.	TRBV5-8	CASSLGAGGTGNQPQHF	TGTGCCAGCAGCTTGGGGGCAGGGGGCACGGGCAATCAGCCCCAGCATTTT
TRBJ1-2	16	.	.	TRBV30	CAWSAAGAPVAYGYTF	TGTGCCTGGAGTGCGGCAGGGGCGCCGGTCGCCTATGGCTACACCTTC
TRBJ2-6	15	.	.	TRBV19	CATQQIHSGANVLTF	TGTGCCACGCAACAGATCCATTCTGGGGCCAACGTCCTGACTTTC
TRBJ1-1	16	TRBD1	.	TRBV28	CASSSGTGYLRPEAFF	TGTGCCAGCAGCTCCGGGACAGGCTACCTAAGGCCTGAAGCTTTCTTT
TRBJ2-1	13	TRBD2	once	TRBV6-4	CASSVGLYNEQFF	TGTGCCAGCAGTGTGGGACTATACAATGAGCAGTTCTTC